Given below is one T cell receptor (beta chain) in context. What it binds is not known. The source of the sample is a study of T-cell memory formation after mild COVID-19. Constant-segment primers served in 5'RACE that generated TCR alpha and TCR beta cDNA libraries bearing sample barcodes and UMIs. TCRdb processed the 5' RACE reads anew with MiXCR; each CDR3 protein has one entry. The data hold about half a million distinct CDR3 sequences, with around a sixth observed a single time. Study-wide results and limits: Contracting CD4+ clones lay largely in CM and EM, with CD8+ ones residing in EMRA. A second wave expanding day 15 to 37 was CD4+-biased; contracting clones were balanced. SARS-CoV-2 specificity of second-wave clones peaking day 37 was unconfirmed.

V was cut by 5 bases and J by 5 bases, with 15 bases left in between. The CDR3 spans 14 residues. Germline lookup yields CDR1 ENHRY and CDR2 SYGVKD. What was sequenced was PBMCs or a T cell subset sorted from them (not recorded which). The sequence was obtained from an adult woman who had mild COVID-19 (a few samples of this study predate the infection). Cell type and time point are not known. J is TRBJ2-5 and V is TRBV10-3, with D maybe TRBD2 (6 bases). The CDR3 region is CAISRDSGVETQYF. CDR3 nucleotides: TGTGCCATCAGTAGGGACTCGGGGGTTGAGACCCAGTACTTC.